A selection of T cell receptor beta chains follows, all from one sample in a study of blood T cell repertoires in COVID-19. Assay: immunoSEQ multiplex PCR; the TCRdb copy retains only in-frame clones and omits some. The profile covers about 200,000 clones, with 70% to 90% appearing a single time and over 15% taken by the ten largest. The specimen sequenced was peripheral blood. The receptors originated from a man in his forties or fifties with COVID-19, enrolled during active disease. The CDR3 runs from the conserved cysteine through the conserved F or W. Each record gives: D gene, V gene, clone size, CDR3 protein. A D gene is named only where the DNA matches it firmly. Only part of the rows carry a size: once, few, many, or a class if the clone is expanded.

-	TRBV5-4	many	CASSLGRGSTEAFF
-	TRBV28	-	CASSLRWETDTQYF
TRBD1	TRBV30	-	CAWNLGQGAVEKLFF
-	TRBV5-1	few	CASSLDQGGGYTF
-	TRBV30	-	CAVGGGNQPQHF
-	TRBV29-1	-	CSARLANEQFF
-	TRBV18	-	CASSLVGAEKETQYF
TRBD1	TRBV6-5	few	CASSPGTANQPQHF
-	TRBV29-1	-	CSVVWAHNEKLFF
-	TRBV2	-	CASVLGPRGGDTQYF
TRBD2	TRBV7-2	-	CASSFRQAGALSSYEQYF
TRBD2	TRBV6-4	-	CASSAAGGRTDTQYF
-	TRBV29-1	-	CSVEKRDLGDSSYEQYF
TRBD1	TRBV13	-	CASSLSGTGDGLEQYF
-	TRBV27	-	CASSLLSGTDTQYF
TRBD1	TRBV5-1	-	CASSFGQGFPSSGNTIYF
TRBD2	TRBV15	-	CATSRAGSGRGQETQYF
-	TRBV28	few	CASGFGRDTEAFF
-	TRBV5-1	-	CASSFRGTSYEQYF
-	TRBV9	-	CASSQSDQVEQYF
-	TRBV12-3/TRBV12-4	-	CASSTTENEQFF
TRBD2	TRBV19	-	CASRTSGRSSYEQYF
TRBD2	TRBV5-1	-	CASSLEGLVYEQYF
-	TRBV30	few	CAWSAAGDSPLHF
-	TRBV29-1	-	CSADGGFTDTQYF
-	TRBV19	once	CASSPSSTNTDTQYF
TRBD2	TRBV7-2	-	CASSPRAASGGPRERYF
TRBD2	TRBV27	-	CASSLKSQGLAVEQYF
-	TRBV12-3/TRBV12-4	-	CASSFRQETQYF
-	TRBV7-2	once	CASSPSPAAQTDTQYF
TRBD2	TRBV4-2	few	CASSQEASGSWETQYF
TRBD1	TRBV19	-	CASSGTGGFQPQHF
-	TRBV7-9	-	CASSFGLEEGTQYF
TRBD2	TRBV9	-	CASSSARDSGRGETQYF
TRBD1	TRBV18	-	CASSPARGETQYF
TRBD2	TRBV27	-	CASSRSSGRSYEQYF
-	TRBV12-3/TRBV12-4	-	CASSSSKETQYF
TRBD1	TRBV14	-	CASSLGTVTEAFF
TRBD2	TRBV7-6	-	CASSLARAGGPGTQYF
TRBD1	TRBV19	few	CASSITEAGGQGQPQHF
-	TRBV20-1	-	CSASRGVF
-	TRBV5-1	-	CASSFQGFSYNEQFF
-	TRBV28	-	CASTPDMGGYTF
TRBD1	TRBV7-9	few	CASSADRGNEQFF
TRBD1	TRBV7-9	-	CASSLNRGPYEQYF
-	TRBV3-1/TRBV3-2	-	CASSQDLEFRGYEQYF
-	TRBV2	-	CASSELQRTDTQYF
-	TRBV27	-	CASSPRSVDNSPLHF
-	TRBV18	-	CASSPPNGDIQYF
TRBD2	TRBV18	-	CASSPGLAGGADEQYF
-	TRBV7-9	-	CASSFGGGELFF
TRBD1	TRBV7-8	-	CASSADRGRPYEQYF
-	TRBV7-3	once	CASSLTRSSYNEQFF